This T cell receptor beta chain was recorded in a study of blood T cell repertoires in COVID-19. As for the study in general: COVID-19 samples collected from the United States, Italy and Spain covered acute and convalescent phases. The cDNA or gDNA used as material had been derived from T cells, B-cell-depleted T cells, or PBMCs.

This clone has just one count. Seattle researchers signed up patients amid active infection and tracked them longitudinally. The germline V and J ends were trimmed by 8 bases and 0 bases, with 2 bases remaining between them. Germline CDR1 is MDHEN and CDR2 is SYDVKM. The length of the CDR3 is 12 residues. In the authors' methods: Reference gene primers were amplified, and this amplification served to estimate nucleated cell counts. Assay: immunoSEQ multiplex PCR; the TCRdb copy retains only in-frame clones and omits some. V and J calls and clone size come straight from that table; D and trimming were deduced from the DNA. The repertoire holds around 220,000 clones, with 70% to 90% as singletons.

The V gene is TRBV28, the J gene TRBJ2-6; D gene ambiguous. The sample comprised peripheral blood. The sequence was obtained from a woman aged 50 to 60 with COVID-19, enrolled during active disease. CDR3: CASYSGANVLTF. As DNA, the CDR3 is TGTGCCAGCTACTCTGGGGCCAACGTCCTGACTTTC. The whole variable domain, remainder taken from reference TRBV28 and TRBJ2-6, is DVKVTQSSRYLVKRTGEKVFLECVQDMDHENMFWYRQDPGLGLRLIYFSYDVKMKEKGDIPEGYSVSREKKERFSLILESASTNQTSMYLCASYSGANVLTFGAGSRLTVL.